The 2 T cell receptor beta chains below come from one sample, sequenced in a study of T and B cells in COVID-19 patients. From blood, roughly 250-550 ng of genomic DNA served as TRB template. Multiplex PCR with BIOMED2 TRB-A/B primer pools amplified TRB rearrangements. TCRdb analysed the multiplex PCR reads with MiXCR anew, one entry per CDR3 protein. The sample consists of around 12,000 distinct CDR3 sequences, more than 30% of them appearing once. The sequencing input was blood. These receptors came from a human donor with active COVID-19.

The chain's CDR3 is CASRTLTGGSNGYTF. The CDR3 region has the DNA TGTGCCAGTAGAACTCTCACAGGGGGCTCGAATGGCTACACCTTC. J is TRBJ1-2 and V is TRBV19; 9 bases align to TRBD1. Germline V CDR1 and CDR2: LNHDA, SQIVND (reference sequence). The CDR3 covers 15 residues. V was pared by 6 bases and J by 6 bases, with 11 bases of the junction left unmatched.

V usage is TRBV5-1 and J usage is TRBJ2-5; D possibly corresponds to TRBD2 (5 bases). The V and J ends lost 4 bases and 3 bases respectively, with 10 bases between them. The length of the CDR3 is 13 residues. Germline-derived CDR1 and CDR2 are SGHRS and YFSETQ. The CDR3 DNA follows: TGCGCCAGCAGCCCGGACGGGGAAGAGACCCAGTACTTC. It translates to CASSPDGEETQYF.